The clone carrying this T cell receptor (beta chain) was observed a handful of times. Its antigen remains unknown. The sample belongs to a study of T-cell memory formation after mild COVID-19. Study-level findings and limits: Mostly located in CM and EM were contracting CD4+ clones, with contracting CD8+ clones located in EMRA.

This CDR3 region has 13 residues. The V and J ends lost 6 bases and 2 bases respectively, with 10 bases between them. The V gene's germline CDR1 is ENHRY and CDR2 SYGVKD. TCR alpha and TCR beta cDNA libraries carrying sample barcodes and UMIs came from 5'RACE with constant-segment primers. One entry per CDR3 protein results from TCRdb running MiXCR on the 5' RACE reads. The sample gives tens of thousands of distinct CDR3 sequences, roughly a quarter of which show up once; around 40% is in the top ten. The receptor comes from a man between 18 and 29 years old who had mild COVID-19 (a few samples of this study predate the infection). Cell type and time point are not known. The chain employs TRBV10-3 and TRBJ2-5, with unresolved D. Sequencing used PBMCs or a T cell subset sorted from them (not recorded which). The chain's CDR3 is CAISVPSQETQYF. DNA for the CDR3: TGTGCCATCAGCGTCCCCAGTCAAGAGACCCAGTACTTC.